A single sample gave rise to the 22 T cell receptor beta chains below, sequenced in a study of T cells in Graves' hyperthyroidism and ophthalmopathy. The investigators amplified TCR beta CDR3 regions from RNA transcripts. RT-PCR in the first round (using the HTBI primer set) targeted the TCR CDR3. TCRdb independently ran MiXCR on the multiplex PCR reads; one entry per CDR3 protein. The data hold roughly 740,000 distinct CDR3 sequences, with about a sixth observed a single time. The sequencing input was blood. These receptors were taken from a man younger than 30 with Graves' hyperthyroidism.

This clonotype was detected many times. The chain links TRBV29-1 to TRBJ2-3; D is unclear. The CDR3 is made up of 13 amino acids. With 4 bases removed from V and 4 bases from J, the gap between germline ends came to 12 bases. The germline V gene has CDR1 SQVTM and CDR2 ANQGSEA. The CDR3 DNA sequence: TGCAGCGTTGTATCGCCAGGCGCAGATACGCAGTATTTT. It yields the protein CSVVSPGADTQYF.

A word on this clonotype: Being one base from a much bigger clone, this may be a read error. J is TRBJ2-1 and V is TRBV28, with D perhaps matching TRBD2 (6 bases). The germline gives CDR1 MDHEN, CDR2 SYDVKM. This CDR3 is built from 15 residues. Trimming cost V 6 bases and J 8 bases, with 20 bases left between them. In DNA, the CDR3 is TGTGCCAGCAGGTACAAGGGGCCAGGCGGGGATGAGCAGTTCTTC. It codes for CASRYKGPGGDEQFF. Supplemented by reference TRBV28 and TRBJ2-1, the full variable domain reads DVKVTQSSRYLVKRTGEKVFLECVQDMDHENMFWYRQDPGLGLRLIYFSYDVKMKEKGDIPEGYSVSREKKERFSLILESASTNQTSMYLCASRYKGPGGDEQFFGPGTRLTVL.

This clonotype was detected ten times or more. The V call is TRBV7-6, the J call TRBJ2-7, with 7 bases identical to TRBD2. The length of the CDR3 is 16 residues. V trimming: 4 bases; J trimming: 6 bases; junction bases outside the gene matches: 15. Germline CDR1 is SGHVS and CDR2 is FNYEAQ. CDR3 in DNA: TGTGCCAGCAGCTCCGACCCGAGCGGGACTAACTTCGAGCAGTACTTC. Translating gives CASSSDPSGTNFEQYF.

This chain uses TRBV5-1 with TRBJ2-2; D may be TRBD1 (6 bases). The CDR3 totals 16 residues. Trimming removed 4 bases at V and 3 bases at J, with 16 bases between. Germline assignment: CDR1 SGHRS and CDR2 YFSETQ. The CDR3 DNA reads TGCGCCAGCAGCGTAGGGGGACGGCCCGACACCGGGGAGCTGTTTTTT. It specifies CASSVGGRPDTGELFF.

This clonotype was seen only a few times. This rearrangement joins TRBV20-1 to TRBJ2-7; TRBD2 matches 9 bases. Germline V gene lookup returns CDR1 DFQATT and CDR2 SNEGSKA (reference sequence). CDR3 length: 16 residues. The V and J ends lost 0 bases and 6 bases, in that order; junction bases with no gene match: 12. The CDR3 DNA is TGCAGTGCTAGAGATCGGTTGGCGGGAGGGCGGGTCGAGCAGTACTTC. Translation: CSARDRLAGGRVEQYF.

V gene TRBV6-5 combines with J gene TRBJ1-5; 8 nucleotides agree with TRBD1. V gave up 2 bases and J gave up 3 bases; unmatched junction bases: 3. The germline V gene has CDR1 MNHEY and CDR2 SVGAGI. The CDR3 sequence is 15 residues long. The CDR3 here is CASSYRTGSNQPQHF. Here the CDR3 DNA reads TGTGCCAGCAGTTACCGGACAGGGTCCAATCAGCCCCAGCATTTT.

The chain links TRBV7-3 to TRBJ2-2; 10 positions match TRBD1. This CDR3 spans 16 amino acids. Germline CDR1 and CDR2: SGHTA and FQGTGA. Unmatched junction bases numbered 10, after V lost 5 bases and J lost 7 bases. The CDR3 protein is CASSRSGTGDVGELFF. DNA for the CDR3: TGTGCCAGCAGCCGTTCCGGGACAGGGGACGTCGGGGAGCTGTTTTTT.

The sample holds a few counts of this clonotype. The J gene is TRBJ2-7, the V gene TRBV18; 9 nucleotides line up with TRBD2. With 0 bases clipped from V and 4 bases from J, the junction kept 4 bases outside the gene matches. CDR1 and CDR2 from the germline V gene are KGHSH and LQKENI. The CDR3 totals 15 residues. This chain's CDR3 is CASSPPSGRSYEQYF. CDR3 nucleotide sequence: TGTGCCAGCTCACCACCTAGCGGGAGATCGTACGAGCAGTACTTC.

This clonotype was counted many times. The V gene is TRBV20-1, the J gene TRBJ1-1; 8 nucleotides agree with TRBD1. CDR1 and CDR2 (germline): DFQATT, SNEGSKA (reference sequence). This CDR3 has 13 amino acids. The J segment lost 1 base and the V segment lost 7 bases, leaving 5 bases of the junction unmatched. DNA for the CDR3: TGCAGTGGCGGACAGGGTGGGAACACTGAAGCTTTCTTT. Translated: CSGGQGGNTEAFF.

The chain recombines TRBV10-3 with TRBJ2-5; D is uncertain. The CDR3 is 15 amino acids. Trimming pared 4 bases from V and 2 bases from J, leaving 14 bases between. Germline CDR1 is ENHRY and CDR2 is SYGVKD. The CDR3 protein is CAISGEVARQETQYF. DNA of the CDR3: TGTGCCATCAGTGGTGAGGTTGCCAGACAAGAGACCCAGTACTTC.

V and J are TRBV24-1 and TRBJ2-1; perhaps D is TRBD1 or TRBD2 (7 bases each). Trimming removed 0 bases from V and 10 bases from J, with 15 bases in between. From germline, CDR1 is KGHDR and CDR2 SFDVKD. The CDR3 extends over 15 amino acids. The CDR3 DNA reads TGTGCCACCAGTGATTTGGGACAGGCAGCGGGAGAGCAGTTCTTC. Translated: CATSDLGQAAGEQFF.

This clonotype was counted between two and nine times. The chain couples TRBV3-1 to TRBJ2-3, with 9 bases that match TRBD1. The CDR3 loop spans 18 amino acids. Germline V gene sequence: CDR1 LGHDT, CDR2 YNNKEL (reference sequence). The V segment lost 2 bases and the J segment 2 bases; nucleotides outside the gene matches: 11. Written as DNA, the CDR3 is TGTGCCAGCAGCCAATCCAATAACAGGGGGCAGGACACAGATACGCAGTATTTT. Its protein is CASSQSNNRGQDTDTQYF.

The V call is TRBV5-5, the J call TRBJ2-7, with 7 bases that match TRBD1. The CDR3 length is 13 residues. Germline V gene sequence: CDR1 SGHKS, CDR2 YYEKEE (reference sequence). V shed 8 bases, J shed 4 bases, and the junction held 9 bases outside the gene matches. Here the CDR3 reads CASSQGPKYEQYF. The CDR3 nucleotides are TGTGCCAGTTCACAGGGGCCCAAATACGAGCAGTACTTC. Complete variable domain (other parts from reference TRBV5-5 and TRBJ2-7): DAGVTQSPTHLIKTRGQQVTLRCSPISGHKSVSWYQQVLGQGPQFIFQYYEKEERGRGNFPDRFSARQFPNYSSELNVNALLLGDSALYLCASSQGPKYEQYFGPGTRLTVT.

This clonotype came up a few times. The chain links TRBV5-6 to TRBJ2-3; 10 bases match TRBD1. The CDR3 sequence is 16 residues long. Germline V lookup: CDR1 SGHDT, CDR2 YYEEEE. J gave up 1 base and V 4 bases, and 6 bases lay outside the gene matches. This CDR3 reads CASSSRQGAGTDTQYF. In nucleotides, the CDR3 is TGTGCCAGCAGCAGCCGACAGGGGGCCGGCACAGATACGCAGTATTTT.

The chain carries TRBV6-2 or TRBV6-3 and TRBJ2-1; the D call may be TRBD1 or TRBD2 (5 bases each). This CDR3 has 16 residues. From germline, CDR1 is MNHEY and CDR2 SVGEGT. The V end lost 6 bases, the J end lost 9 bases, and 24 bases lay between the germline ends. In DNA form, the CDR3 reads TGTGCCAGCAGCTACGACTTGGTGGGATCGAGGGGTGAGCAGTTCTTC. Amino acid sequence: CASSYDLVGSRGEQFF.

This clonotype has at least ten counts. The chain employs TRBV12-3 or TRBV12-4 and TRBJ2-1; no reliable D call. The CDR3 has 15 residues. The V end was cut by 0 bases, the J end by 7 bases, with 13 bases between. In nucleotides, the CDR3 is TGTGCCAGCAGTTTAGCGATGCCCGCGCGGAATGAGCAGTTCTTC. This encodes CASSLAMPARNEQFF.

This clonotype was detected many times. This chain joins TRBV12-3 or TRBV12-4 and TRBJ2-5; a possible D gene is TRBD2 (5 bases). This CDR3 spans 14 amino acids. The ends were cut back, 1 base at V and 2 bases at J, with 8 bases in the middle. DNA for the CDR3: TGTGCCAGCAGTTTAGGACTAATACAAGAGACCCAGTACTTC. Translated, it gives CASSLGLIQETQYF.

This clonotype showed up just a few times. The chain is built from TRBV27 and TRBJ2-7; no reliable D call. Trimming took 5 bases from V and 0 from J, leaving 17 bases between them. Germline lookup yields CDR1 MNHEY and CDR2 SMNVEV (reference sequence). CDR3 size: 16 residues. CDR3 in DNA: TGTGCCAGCAGTCTACGGACGTATTCGTCCTCCTACGAGCAGTACTTC. It specifies CASSLRTYSSSYEQYF.

This chain uses TRBV27 with TRBJ2-7, with a possible D match to TRBD1 (6 bases). The V gene's germline CDR1 is MNHEY and CDR2 SMNVEV (reference sequence). The V end lost 3 bases, the J end lost 0 bases, and 12 bases lay between the germline ends. This CDR3 contains 15 residues. The CDR3 reads CASSLRGSFSYEQYF. CDR3 coding DNA: TGTGCCAGCAGTTTGAGGGGGAGTTTCTCCTACGAGCAGTACTTC.

The genes are TRBV27 and TRBJ1-5; a weak D match, TRBD1 (6 bases). Trimming left V 7 bases short and J 3 bases short, with 22 bases between. This CDR3 is built from 17 residues. Germline CDR1 MNHEY, CDR2 SMNVEV (reference sequence). The CDR3 sequence: CASNYREIDHNNQPQHF. Written as DNA, the CDR3 is TGTGCCAGCAATTACAGGGAAATCGACCATAACAATCAGCCCCAGCATTTT.

This clonotype has at least ten counts. The chain recombines TRBV2 with TRBJ2-7; TRBD1 aligns across 9 bases. In germline, CDR1 is SNHLY, CDR2 FYNNEI. Germline trimming cut 5 bases from V and 4 bases from J; bases unmatched to any gene: 9. The CDR3 extends over 15 amino acids. The DNA for the CDR3 is TGTGCCAGCAGTAGAGGTGGGACAGGGCGGTACGAGCAGTACTTC. Protein product: CASSRGGTGRYEQYF.

This chain connects TRBV28 to TRBJ1-5; no definite D call. Germline V gives CDR1 MDHEN, CDR2 SYDVKM. This CDR3 has 17 residues. Between the trimmed V and J ends, which lost 6 bases and 5 bases, there was a span of 23 bases. CDR3 amino acids: CASSQGPHSVDYQPQHF. In nucleotides, the CDR3 is TGTGCCAGCAGCCAAGGGCCCCACAGTGTAGATTATCAGCCCCAGCATTTT.